This TCR beta chain was sequenced in a study of T cells in severe cutaneous drug reactions. Overall study: Only probable or definite SJS/TEN or DRESS cases by RegiSCAR were enrolled.

This clonotype is called medium-sized based on its frequency. Sequenced patients had Stevens-Johnson syndrome or toxic epidermal necrolysis caused by carbamazepine. CBZ-SJS/TEN patients of Han Chinese (roughly five) and European (roughly 6) origin supplied blood. TCR subtype-specific primers in iRepertoire multiplex PCR prepared libraries for bulk and single-cell sequencing. Input for bulk TCR libraries: roughly 85-550 ng RNA per sample. For each CDR3 protein, TCRdb gives one entry from its re-call of the multiplex PCR reads, without DNA. The table lists almost 5,500 distinct CDR3 sequences. CDR1 and CDR2 from the germline V gene are MNHEY and SMNVEV (reference sequence). The CDR3 is 13 amino acids.

Sequences were obtained from PBMCs. The V gene is TRBV27, the J gene TRBJ2-1; absent DNA, TCRdb's TRBD1 call cannot be checked. The receptor was derived from a human donor with a severe cutaneous adverse drug reaction. CDR3 region: CASSFYRGNEQFF.